A single sample gave rise to the 31 T cell receptor beta chains below, sequenced in a study of cytomegalovirus exposure and HLA in healthy donors. PCR employed 60 Vbeta and 13 Jbeta primers. Sequencing was performed with immunoSEQ multiplex PCR; in TCRdb, only in-frame clones are kept and a portion is missing. The sample carries approximately 140,000 clones, 70% to 80% recorded once. The sequencing input was PBMCs. Receptors originate from a female donor in good health and CMV-seronegative.

The V call is TRBV2, the J call TRBJ2-5; maybe TRBD1 (6 bases). Trimming removed 3 bases from V and 2 bases from J, with 10 bases in between. Germline V CDR1 and CDR2: SNHLY, FYNNEI. The CDR3 is 14 residues long. This chain's CDR3 is CASSDPGQQETQYF. For the CDR3, the DNA is TGTGCCAGCAGTGACCCGGGACAACAAGAGACCCAGTACTTC.

CDR3 coding DNA: TGTGCCAGCAGCTTGGCGGGAGGGCCAACAGATACGCAGTATTTT. Residues: CASSLAGGPTDTQYF. The gene calls are TRBV5-6 and TRBJ2-3; 8 bases agree with TRBD2. Trimming took 0 bases from V and 3 from J; bases not matched to a gene: 3. Per germline, CDR1 SGHDT and CDR2 YYEEEE. This CDR3 is 15 amino acids long.

This clone was recorded a few times. V and J are TRBV10-3 and TRBJ1-5; no clear D. The CDR3 runs to 13 residues. From germline, CDR1 is ENHRY and CDR2 SYGVKD. With 3 bases removed from V and 4 bases from J, the gap between germline ends came to 7 bases. This CDR3 reads CAISDKQNQPQHF. CDR3 in DNA: TGTGCCATCAGTGACAAACAGAATCAGCCCCAGCATTTT.

J is TRBJ1-1 and V is TRBV10-3, with D uncertain. V shed 1 base and J shed 1 base, with 10 bases lying between them. Germline values: CDR1 ENHRY, CDR2 SYGVKD. The CDR3 runs to 15 residues. CDR3 amino acids: CAISEYSLTNTEAFF. CDR3 nucleotide sequence: TGTGCCATCAGTGAGTACAGCCTTACGAACACTGAAGCTTTCTTT.

The chain combines TRBV12-2 with TRBJ2-1; the tabulated D call, TRBD2, remains unverified against the DNA. TRBV12-2 counts as a pseudogene. The CDR3 loop spans 13 amino acids. In nucleotides, the CDR3 is TGTGCAAGTCGCTGCGCGAGGCCCGGTGAGCAGTTCTTC. Translated, it gives CASRCARPGEQFF.

This clone was recorded once. This chain joins TRBV10-3 and TRBJ1-1; 9 bases align to TRBD1. Germline loops: CDR1 ENHRY, CDR2 SYGVKD. V was clipped by 2 bases and J by 2 bases; unmatched bases: 6. CDR3 length equals 16 residues. The CDR3 bases are TGTGCCATCAGTGAGCCCAACAGGGGGCAAAACACTGAAGCTTTCTTT. Translating gives CAISEPNRGQNTEAFF.

This clone was counted a few times. The rearrangement uses TRBV14 and TRBJ2-7; 8 bases line up with TRBD1. The CDR3 spans 16 residues. Germline CDR1 and CDR2: SGHDN and FVKESK. With V trimmed by 3 bases and J by 2 bases, 9 bases remained unmatched. CDR3 residues: CASSHRSGTGAYEQYF. The DNA for the CDR3 is TGTGCCAGCAGCCATCGTTCCGGGACAGGCGCCTACGAGCAGTACTTC.

The chain links TRBV7-8 to TRBJ2-1; 12 positions agree with TRBD2. V dropped 5 bases and J dropped 4; count of bases not matched to a gene: 6. CDR1 is SGHVS and CDR2 is FQNEAQ in the germline V gene. The CDR3 is 16 residues long. For the CDR3, the DNA is TGTGCCAGCAGCCCCGGTGGACTAGCGGGATACAATGAGCAGTTCTTC. Translation: CASSPGGLAGYNEQFF. Looking up the rest from reference TRBV7-8 and TRBJ2-1 gives the full variable domain: GAGVSQSPRYKVAKRGQDVALRCDPISGHVSLFWYQQALGQGPEFLTYFQNEAQLDKSGLPSDRFFAERPEGSVSTLKIQRTQQEDSAVYLCASSPGGLAGYNEQFFGPGTRLTVL.

In this sample, this clone turned up a few times. The chain has TRBV30 and TRBJ1-5, with TRBD1 matching 9 bases. V trimming: 5 bases; J trimming: 8 bases; junction bases outside the gene matches: 13. The germline CDR1 and CDR2 sequences are GTSNPN and SVGIG (reference sequence). There are 15 residues in the CDR3. In DNA form, the CDR3 reads TGTGCCTGGTCGAGAGGACAGGGGATCTTGGAGCCCCAGCATTTT. Translated: CAWSRGQGILEPQHF.

A note on this clone: Other DNA sequences of this sample code for an identical CDR3. CDR3 amino acids: CASSQDRGNQPQHF. CDR3 DNA sequence: TGCGCCAGCAGCCAAGACCGAGGGAATCAGCCCCAGCATTTT. The genes are TRBV4-3 and TRBJ1-5, with D unresolved. The CDR3 consists of 14 residues. The V and J ends lost 0 bases and 4 bases respectively, with 7 bases between them. Per germline, CDR1 LGHNA and CDR2 YSLEER.

In this sample, this clone turned up a few times. The rearrangement uses TRBV10-3 and TRBJ2-7; possibly TRBD1 for D (6 bases). The germline V and J ends were trimmed by 3 bases and 3 bases, with 12 bases remaining between them. In germline, CDR1 is ENHRY, CDR2 SYGVKD. The CDR3 runs 14 residues. CDR3 sequence: CAISEEGRGYEQYF. The CDR3 nucleotides are TGTGCCATCAGTGAAGAGGGCAGGGGCTACGAGCAGTACTTC.

Details on this clone: The junction does not match germline at one end; this may be a read error. V gene TRBV7-7 combines with J gene TRBJ2-5, with D maybe TRBD2 (6 bases). The CDR3 consists of 15 residues. The germline V gene encodes CDR1 SSHAT and CDR2 FNYEAQ (reference sequence). CDR3 in DNA: TGTGCTAGCAGCATTGAAGCGGGCCTCCAAGAGACCCAGTACTTC. Protein: CASSIEAGLQETQYF.

The chain is built from TRBV30 and TRBJ2-5; 8 bases match TRBD1. The CDR3 sequence is 14 residues long. After removal of 8 bases from V and 5 bases from J, the junction contained 13 bases not matched to a gene. CDR1 and CDR2 from the germline V gene are GTSNPN and SVGIG (reference sequence). As DNA, the CDR3 is TGTGCCCGCTCCGGGACAGGTTTGGAGGAGACCCAGTACTTC. It encodes CARSGTGLEETQYF.

This rearrangement joins TRBV29-1 to TRBJ2-1; tentative D call: TRBD1 (6 bases). The length of the CDR3 is 14 residues. The V end lost 7 bases, the J end lost 1 base, and 14 bases lay between the germline ends. The germline V gene encodes CDR1 SQVTM and CDR2 ANQGSEA. CDR3 region: CSGHRVQSYNEQFF. The CDR3 nucleotides read TGCAGCGGCCACAGGGTCCAGTCCTACAATGAGCAGTTCTTC.

In nucleotides, the CDR3 is TGTGCCAGCAGTCGGGGACAGGGGAATTCACCCCTCCACTTT. Translation gives CASSRGQGNSPLHF. This sequence joins TRBV6-5 and TRBJ1-6, with TRBD1 identical over 10 bases. Per the germline V gene, CDR1 is MNHEY and CDR2 is SVGAGI. With V trimmed by 5 bases and J by 7 bases, 2 bases remained unmatched. The CDR3 contains 14 residues.

A few counts support this clone. This chain links TRBV28 with TRBJ1-5; perhaps TRBD1 as D (6 bases). Germline CDR1 reads MDHEN; CDR2 reads SYDVKM. Trimming took off 6 bases at V and 3 bases at J, with 12 bases between the two ends. This CDR3 region has 14 residues. CDR3 in amino acids: CASSVQGFNQPQHF. As DNA, the CDR3 is TGTGCCAGCAGCGTACAGGGATTCAATCAGCCCCAGCATTTT.

Here the CDR3 reads CSVAGVCGAFF. The CDR3, as DNA: TGCAGCGTTGCGGGGGTTTGTGGGGCTTTCTTT. The J gene is TRBJ1-1, the V gene TRBV29-1; the D gene is possibly TRBD1 (5 bases). The CDR3 totals 11 residues. Germline-derived CDR1 and CDR2 are SQVTM and ANQGSEA. V was pared by 4 bases and J by 11 bases, with 14 bases between.

The rearrangement joins TRBV10-3 to TRBJ1-5; 9 bases are a match to TRBD1. This CDR3 contains 15 residues. V dropped 8 bases and J dropped 0; count of bases not matched to a gene: 5. Germline loops: CDR1 ENHRY, CDR2 SYGVKD. CDR3 protein: CAIGTGRDSNQPQHF. In nucleotides, the CDR3 is TGTGCCATCGGGACAGGGAGGGATAGCAATCAGCCCCAGCATTTT.

The chain uses TRBV30 and TRBJ2-1; 10 positions agree with TRBD2. Germline-derived CDR1 and CDR2 are GTSNPN and SVGIG (reference sequence). The CDR3 has 13 amino acids. Trimming cost V 2 bases and J 7 bases; bases outside gene matches: 2. This CDR3 is CAWSKLAGNEQFF. The DNA for the CDR3 is TGTGCCTGGAGTAAACTAGCGGGGAATGAGCAGTTCTTC.

The chain has TRBV27 and TRBJ1-6; no clear D. The CDR3 spans 17 residues. Germline values: CDR1 MNHEY, CDR2 SMNVEV (reference sequence). V lost 2 bases and J 9 bases, leaving 20 bases between the germline ends. The CDR3 DNA follows: TGTGCCAGCAGTTTACACCACGGACGGGGTGAAAGTTCACCCCTCCACTTT. This encodes CASSLHHGRGESSPLHF.

V usage is TRBV11-3 and J usage is TRBJ2-1; 8 bases map to TRBD2. Per germline, CDR1 SGHNT and CDR2 YENEEA. CDR3 size: 16 residues. V lost 5 bases and J lost 10; bases outside the gene matches: 16. CDR3 residues: CASSLLAGLVSGEQFF. In DNA, the CDR3 is TGTGCCAGCAGCCTTTTAGCGGGATTGGTTTCTGGGGAGCAGTTCTTC.

The CDR3 reads CAISADRGLSTEAFF. The DNA for the CDR3 is TGTGCCATCAGTGCTGACAGGGGGCTCAGCACTGAAGCTTTCTTT. The chain couples TRBV10-3 to TRBJ1-1; 10 nucleotides line up with TRBD1. CDR1 and CDR2 (germline): ENHRY, SYGVKD. The V gene end was trimmed by 4 bases and the J gene end by 4 bases; junction bases not matched to a gene: 6. This CDR3 is 15 amino acids long.

V usage is TRBV28 and J usage is TRBJ1-4; D possibly corresponds to TRBD1 (5 bases). The CDR3 sequence is 14 residues long. V was pared by 7 bases and J by 8 bases, with 17 bases between. Germline assignment: CDR1 MDHEN and CDR2 SYDVKM. The CDR3 coding sequence is TGTGCCAGCACCCCGGGGGGGGGAAAGGAAAAACTGTTTTTT. It is translated as CASTPGGGKEKLFF. Complete variable domain (other parts from reference TRBV28 and TRBJ1-4): DVKVTQSSRYLVKRTGEKVFLECVQDMDHENMFWYRQDPGLGLRLIYFSYDVKMKEKGDIPEGYSVSREKKERFSLILESASTNQTSMYLCASTPGGGKEKLFFGSGTQLSVL.

The chain recombines TRBV4-3 with TRBJ1-2, with 7 bases fitting TRBD1. J lost 3 bases, V lost 4 bases, and 8 bases had no gene match. Germline values: CDR1 LGHNA, CDR2 YSLEER. This CDR3 spans 15 amino acids. CDR3 sequence: CASSRVTGFDYGYTF. CDR3 bases: TGCGCCAGCAGCCGCGTGACAGGGTTCGACTATGGCTACACCTTC.

The chain is built from TRBV28 and TRBJ2-6, with D tentatively TRBD2 (6 bases). Germline CDR1 reads MDHEN; CDR2 reads SYDVKM. V lost 6 bases and J lost 0, with 18 bases in between. This CDR3 contains 18 residues. The CDR3 loop is CASREPGLEISGANVLTF. CDR3 DNA sequence: TGTGCCAGCAGAGAGCCGGGACTGGAGATCTCTGGGGCCAACGTCCTGACTTTC.

The V gene is TRBV11-3, the J gene TRBJ2-7; 9 bases line up with TRBD1. V shed 3 bases, J shed 4 bases, and the junction held 4 bases outside the gene matches. The germline CDR1 and CDR2 sequences are SGHNT and YENEEA. The CDR3 is 14 residues long. CDR3 protein: CASSFRTGVYEQYF. CDR3 sequence (DNA): TGTGCCAGCAGCTTCAGGACAGGGGTTTACGAGCAGTACTTC.

The CDR3 nucleotides read TGTGCCACCAGCAGAGAAACGACTAGCGGGTACCAAGAGACCCAGTACTTC. As protein: CATSRETTSGYQETQYF. This sequence joins TRBV15 and TRBJ2-5; TRBD2 matches at 10 bases. Trimming removed 0 bases from V and 0 bases from J; junction bases left unmatched: 4. This CDR3 comprises 17 residues. Germline-derived CDR1 and CDR2 are LNHNV and YYDKDF (reference sequence).

The chain carries TRBV11-3 and TRBJ1-1; no definite D call. The CDR3 has 12 residues. Between the trimmed V and J ends, which lost 2 bases and 8 bases, there was a span of 9 bases. Germline V gene data show CDR1 as SGHNT and CDR2 as YENEEA. The CDR3 region is CASSLTATEAFF. For the CDR3, the DNA is TGTGCCAGCAGCTTAACAGCCACGGAAGCTTTCTTT.

This sequence joins TRBV4-1 and TRBJ1-4; TRBD1 matches at 11 bases. With V trimmed by 5 bases and J by 8 bases, 4 bases remained unmatched. The CDR3 loop spans 14 amino acids. Germline V gene sequence: CDR1 MGHRA, CDR2 YSYEKL. The CDR3 region has the DNA TGCGCCAGCAGCTCCGGGACAGGGGGAGAAAAACTGTTTTTT. Protein: CASSSGTGGEKLFF.

The V gene is TRBV7-8, the J gene TRBJ2-1; 10 nucleotides agree with TRBD2. V gave up 3 bases and J gave up 3 bases; unmatched junction bases: 8. This CDR3 contains 17 residues. Germline V gives CDR1 SGHVS, CDR2 FQNEAQ. The CDR3 nucleotides are TGTGCCAGCAGCTTCGGGCTAGCGGGAGAGTTCTACAATGAGCAGTTCTTC. As protein: CASSFGLAGEFYNEQFF. The whole variable domain, remainder taken from reference TRBV7-8 and TRBJ2-1, is GAGVSQSPRYKVAKRGQDVALRCDPISGHVSLFWYQQALGQGPEFLTYFQNEAQLDKSGLPSDRFFAERPEGSVSTLKIQRTQQEDSAVYLCASSFGLAGEFYNEQFFGPGTRLTVL.

The chain employs TRBV7-2 and TRBJ1-2; D is undetermined. CDR1 is SGHTA and CDR2 is FQGNSA in the germline V gene. Trimming took 6 bases from V and 1 from J, leaving 12 bases between them. CDR3 size: 14 residues. For the CDR3, the DNA is TGTGCCAGCAGGCCGTCACGGGATAACTATGGCTACACCTTC. Protein product: CASRPSRDNYGYTF.